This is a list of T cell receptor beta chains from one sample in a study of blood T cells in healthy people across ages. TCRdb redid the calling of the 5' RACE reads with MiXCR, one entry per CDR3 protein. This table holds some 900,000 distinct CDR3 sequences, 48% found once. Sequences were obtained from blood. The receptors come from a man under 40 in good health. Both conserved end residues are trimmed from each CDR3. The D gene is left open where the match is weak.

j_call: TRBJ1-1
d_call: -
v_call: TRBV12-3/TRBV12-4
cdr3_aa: ASSPGAEAF

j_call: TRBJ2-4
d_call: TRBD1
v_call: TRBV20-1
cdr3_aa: SAAGGSQNIQY

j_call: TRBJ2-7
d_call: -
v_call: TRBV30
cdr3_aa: AWTTSGAYEQY

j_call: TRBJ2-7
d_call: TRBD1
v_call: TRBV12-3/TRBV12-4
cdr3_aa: ASSPRQGRYEQY

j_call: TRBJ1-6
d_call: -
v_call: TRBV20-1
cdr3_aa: SARVEVYNSPLH

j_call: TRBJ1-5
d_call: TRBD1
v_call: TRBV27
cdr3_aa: ASSDRANQPQH

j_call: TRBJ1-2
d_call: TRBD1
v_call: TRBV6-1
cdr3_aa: ASSEANLQGKSDYGCT

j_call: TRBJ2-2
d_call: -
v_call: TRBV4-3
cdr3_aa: ASSQDPAAGELF

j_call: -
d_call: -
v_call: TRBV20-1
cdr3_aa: SARSRGQSSYEQY

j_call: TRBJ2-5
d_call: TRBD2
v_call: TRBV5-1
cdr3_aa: VSSTRPTSGVRQMQETQY

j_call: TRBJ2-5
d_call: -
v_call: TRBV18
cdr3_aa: ASSQLEQETQY

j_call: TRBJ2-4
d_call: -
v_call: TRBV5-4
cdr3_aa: ASSLQGGKNIQY